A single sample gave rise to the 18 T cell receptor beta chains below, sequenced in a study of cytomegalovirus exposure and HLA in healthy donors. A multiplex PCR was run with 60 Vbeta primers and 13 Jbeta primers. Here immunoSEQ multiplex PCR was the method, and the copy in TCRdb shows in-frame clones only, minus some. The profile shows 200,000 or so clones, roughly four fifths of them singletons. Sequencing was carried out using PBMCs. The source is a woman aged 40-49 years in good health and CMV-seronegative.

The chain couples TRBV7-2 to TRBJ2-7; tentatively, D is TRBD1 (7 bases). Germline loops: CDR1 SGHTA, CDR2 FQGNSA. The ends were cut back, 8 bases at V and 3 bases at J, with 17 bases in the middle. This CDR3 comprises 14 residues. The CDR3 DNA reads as TGTGCCAGCGCAGGGGGGCTGGGGAGCTACGAGCAGTACTTC. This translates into CASAGGLGSYEQYF.

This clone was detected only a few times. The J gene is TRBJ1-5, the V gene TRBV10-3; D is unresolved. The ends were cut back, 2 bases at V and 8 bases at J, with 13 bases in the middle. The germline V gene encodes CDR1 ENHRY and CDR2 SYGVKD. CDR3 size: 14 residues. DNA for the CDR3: TGTGCCATCAGTGAGACGAGAGAGGCAGAGCCCCAGCATTTT. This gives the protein CAISETREAEPQHF.

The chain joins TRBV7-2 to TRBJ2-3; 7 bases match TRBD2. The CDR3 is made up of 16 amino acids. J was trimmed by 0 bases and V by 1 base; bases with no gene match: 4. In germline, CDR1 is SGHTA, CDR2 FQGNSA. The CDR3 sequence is CASSLVPAGSTDTQYF. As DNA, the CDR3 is TGTGCCAGCAGCTTAGTGCCAGCGGGGAGCACAGATACGCAGTATTTT.

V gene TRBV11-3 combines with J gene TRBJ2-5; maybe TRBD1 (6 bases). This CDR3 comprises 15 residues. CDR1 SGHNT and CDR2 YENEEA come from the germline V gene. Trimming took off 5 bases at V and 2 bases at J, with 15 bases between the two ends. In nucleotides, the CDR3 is TGTGCCAGCAGCCTTCGGACAGATAGGCAAGAGACCCAGTACTTC. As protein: CASSLRTDRQETQYF.

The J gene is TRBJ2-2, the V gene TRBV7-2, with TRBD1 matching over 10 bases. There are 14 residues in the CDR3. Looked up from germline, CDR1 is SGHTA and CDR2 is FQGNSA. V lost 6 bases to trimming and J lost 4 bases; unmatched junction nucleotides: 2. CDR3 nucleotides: TGTGCCAGCAGGGGACAGGGGTCCACCGGGGAGCTGTTTTTT. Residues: CASRGQGSTGELFF. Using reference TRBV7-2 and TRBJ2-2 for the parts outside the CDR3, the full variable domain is GAGVSQSPSNKVTEKGKDVELRCDPISGHTALYWYRQSLGQGLEFLIYFQGNSAPDKSGLPSDRFSAERTGGSVSTLTIQRTQQEDSAVYLCASRGQGSTGELFFGEGSRLTVL.

The CDR3 coding sequence is TGTGCCAGCAGCCTTGTTCCGGGACAGGGGGATGGCTACACCTTC. Translating gives CASSLVPGQGDGYTF. The chain is built from TRBV14 and TRBJ1-2; 11 nucleotides align to TRBD1. Trimming cost V 4 bases and J 6 bases; bases outside gene matches: 7. The CDR3 length is 15 residues. Germline values: CDR1 SGHDN, CDR2 FVKESK. The full variable domain, with the rest looked up from reference TRBV14 and TRBJ1-2, is EAGVTQFPSHSVIEKGQTVTLRCDPISGHDNLYWYRRVMGKEIKFLLHFVKESKQDESGMPNNRFLAERTGGTYSTLKVQPAELEDSGVYFCASSLVPGQGDGYTFGSGTRLTVV.

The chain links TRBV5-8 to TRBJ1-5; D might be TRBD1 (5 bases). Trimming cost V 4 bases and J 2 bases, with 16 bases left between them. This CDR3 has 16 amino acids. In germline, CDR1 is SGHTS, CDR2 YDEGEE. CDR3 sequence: CASSRRRVGGNQPQHF. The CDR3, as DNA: TGTGCCAGCAGCCGTCGGAGGGTAGGGGGCAATCAGCCCCAGCATTTT.

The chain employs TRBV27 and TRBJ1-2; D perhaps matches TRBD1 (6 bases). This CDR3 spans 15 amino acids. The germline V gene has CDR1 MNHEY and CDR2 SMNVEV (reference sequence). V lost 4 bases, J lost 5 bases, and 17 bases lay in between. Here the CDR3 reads CASSSYRDSGYGYTF. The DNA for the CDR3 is TGTGCCAGCAGTTCGTACAGGGATAGTGGGTATGGCTACACCTTC.

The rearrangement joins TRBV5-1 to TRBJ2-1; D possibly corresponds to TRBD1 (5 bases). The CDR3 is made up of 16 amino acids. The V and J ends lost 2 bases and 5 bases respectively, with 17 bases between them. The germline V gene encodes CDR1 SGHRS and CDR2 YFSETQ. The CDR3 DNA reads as TGCGCCAGCAGCTTAACCCCAGGGTTCGGAGACAATGAGCAGTTCTTC. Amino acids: CASSLTPGFGDNEQFF.

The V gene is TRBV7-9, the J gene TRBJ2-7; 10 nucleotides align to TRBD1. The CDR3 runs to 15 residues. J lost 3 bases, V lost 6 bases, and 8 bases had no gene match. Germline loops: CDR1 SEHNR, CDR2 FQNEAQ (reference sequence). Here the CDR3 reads CASSPRTGGIYEQYF. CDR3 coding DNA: TGTGCCAGCAGTCCGAGGACAGGGGGAATCTACGAGCAGTACTTC.

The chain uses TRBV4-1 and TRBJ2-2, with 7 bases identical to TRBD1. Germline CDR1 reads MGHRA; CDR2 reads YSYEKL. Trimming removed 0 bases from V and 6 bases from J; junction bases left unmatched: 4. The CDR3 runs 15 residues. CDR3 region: CASSQDRGKAGELFF. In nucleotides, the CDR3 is TGCGCCAGCAGCCAAGACAGGGGGAAGGCCGGGGAGCTGTTTTTT.

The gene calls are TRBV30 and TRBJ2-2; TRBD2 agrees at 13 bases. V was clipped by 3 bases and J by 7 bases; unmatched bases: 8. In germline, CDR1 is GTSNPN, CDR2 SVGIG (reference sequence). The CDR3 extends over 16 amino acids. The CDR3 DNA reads TGTGCCTGGAGCCTACTAGCGGGAGGGTTGAGCGGGGAGCTGTTTTTT. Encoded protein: CAWSLLAGGLSGELFF.

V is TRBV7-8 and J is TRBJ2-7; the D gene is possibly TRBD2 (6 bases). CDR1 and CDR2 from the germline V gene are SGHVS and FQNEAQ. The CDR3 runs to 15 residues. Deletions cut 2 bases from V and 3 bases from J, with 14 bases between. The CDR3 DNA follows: TGTGCCAGCAGCTTACCAGCGGGCGGAAACTACGAGCAGTACTTC. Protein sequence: CASSLPAGGNYEQYF. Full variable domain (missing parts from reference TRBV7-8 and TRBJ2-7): GAGVSQSPRYKVAKRGQDVALRCDPISGHVSLFWYQQALGQGPEFLTYFQNEAQLDKSGLPSDRFFAERPEGSVSTLKIQRTQQEDSAVYLCASSLPAGGNYEQYFGPGTRLTVT.

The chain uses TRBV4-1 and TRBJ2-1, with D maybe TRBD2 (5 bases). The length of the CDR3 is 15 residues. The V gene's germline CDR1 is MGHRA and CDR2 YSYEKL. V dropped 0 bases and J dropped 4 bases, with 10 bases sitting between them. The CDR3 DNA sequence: TGCGCCAGCAGCCAAGATCGGAGCGGTTACAATGAGCAGTTCTTC. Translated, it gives CASSQDRSGYNEQFF.

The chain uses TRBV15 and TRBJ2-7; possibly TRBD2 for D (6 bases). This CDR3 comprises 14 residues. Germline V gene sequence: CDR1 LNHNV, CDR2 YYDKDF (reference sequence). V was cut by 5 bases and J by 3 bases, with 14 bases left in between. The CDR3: CATSSRLEIYEQYF. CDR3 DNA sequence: TGTGCCACCAGCTCGCGACTAGAAATCTACGAGCAGTACTTC.

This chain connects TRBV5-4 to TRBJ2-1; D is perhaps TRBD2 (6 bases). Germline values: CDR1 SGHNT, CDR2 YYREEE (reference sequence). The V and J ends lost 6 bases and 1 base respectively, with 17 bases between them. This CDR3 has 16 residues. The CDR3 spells CASNYFGSPSYNEQFF. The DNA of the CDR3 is TGTGCCAGCAACTACTTCGGGAGTCCTTCCTACAATGAGCAGTTCTTC.

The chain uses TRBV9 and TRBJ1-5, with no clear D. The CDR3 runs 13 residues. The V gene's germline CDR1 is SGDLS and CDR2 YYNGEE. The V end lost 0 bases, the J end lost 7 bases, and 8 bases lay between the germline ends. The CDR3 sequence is CASSVAVGQPQHF. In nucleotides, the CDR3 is TGTGCCAGCAGCGTAGCTGTCGGGCAGCCCCAGCATTTT.

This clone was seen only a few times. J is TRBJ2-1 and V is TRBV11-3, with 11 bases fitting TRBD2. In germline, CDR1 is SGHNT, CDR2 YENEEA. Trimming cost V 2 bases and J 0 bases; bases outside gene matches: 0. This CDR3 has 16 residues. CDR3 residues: CASSLTSGSSYNEQFF. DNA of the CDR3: TGTGCCAGCAGCTTAACTAGCGGGAGCTCCTACAATGAGCAGTTCTTC.